This T cell receptor (beta chain) is drawn from a study of shared clonotypes between healthy human individuals. General study findings and limits: Although depth was large, rarefaction showed that sequencing of the sorted subsets was incomplete. Clonotype sharing among donors, it was expected, would be affected by sequencing depth. In several donors, approximately 5% of naive CD4 clonotypes appeared in common.

Per the original data handling: Owing to the provision of junction-only sequences devoid of quality scores by immunoSEQ, filtering differed. Assay used: immunoSEQ multiplex PCR; TCRdb lists only in-frame clones, some missing. V and J calls plus clone size are reproduced from that table; the DNA served to infer D and trimming. The sample contains around 550,000 clones, less than 96% of which appear only once. A word on this clone: What it binds is not known.

Germline assignment: CDR1 SGHKS and CDR2 YYEKEE (reference sequence). The CDR3 covers 15 residues. V was pared by 2 bases and J by 0 bases, with 6 bases between. The TCR comes from a woman in her twenties or thirties in good health. Sequenced material: naive CD4+ T cells sorted from blood. Subset specified: CD45RA+ positively selected. The chain combines TRBV5-5 with TRBJ2-6; D remains ambiguous. DNA of the CDR3: TGTGCCAGCAGCTTCGCGTACTCTGGGGCCAACGTCCTGACTTTC. Encoded protein: CASSFAYSGANVLTF.